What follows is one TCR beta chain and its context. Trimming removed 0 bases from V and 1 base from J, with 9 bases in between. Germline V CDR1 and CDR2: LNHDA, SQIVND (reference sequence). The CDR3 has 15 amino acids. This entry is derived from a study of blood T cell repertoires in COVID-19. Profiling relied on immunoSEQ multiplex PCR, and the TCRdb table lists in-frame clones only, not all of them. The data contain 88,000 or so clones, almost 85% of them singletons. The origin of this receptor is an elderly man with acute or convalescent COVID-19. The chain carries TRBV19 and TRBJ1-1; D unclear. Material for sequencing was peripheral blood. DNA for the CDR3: TGTGCCAGTAGTATAGATTCGGCGGGGAACACTGAAGCTTTCTTT. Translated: CASSIDSAGNTEAFF.